This entry is about one T cell receptor beta chain. What it binds is unknown. The CDR3 has 12 amino acids. Germline CDR1 reads SNHLY; CDR2 reads FYNNEI. V was clipped by 6 bases and J by 0 bases, with 6 bases between them. The study ran its PCR with 60 Vbeta and 13 Jbeta primers. The repertoire was sequenced with immunoSEQ multiplex PCR; TCRdb's copy has only in-frame clones and lacks some. The clone table shows some 200,000 clones, with the ten largest holding over 0.95%. The source of the sample is a study of cytomegalovirus exposure and HLA in healthy donors. Study information: Earlier, 95 million to 130 million unique TCR beta sequences were recovered from roughly 180 million T cells by an analysis. Study findings and constraints: Follow-up analysis seemed to connect common viral pathogens with several of the most significant clusters identified.

The sample consisted of PBMCs. The rearrangement uses TRBV2 and TRBJ2-7; D is unresolved. The receptor was isolated from a girl aged 2-9 years in good health and CMV-seropositive. The CDR3 here is CASSQVSYEQYF. For the CDR3, the DNA is TGTGCCAGCAGCCAGGTCTCCTACGAGCAGTACTTC.